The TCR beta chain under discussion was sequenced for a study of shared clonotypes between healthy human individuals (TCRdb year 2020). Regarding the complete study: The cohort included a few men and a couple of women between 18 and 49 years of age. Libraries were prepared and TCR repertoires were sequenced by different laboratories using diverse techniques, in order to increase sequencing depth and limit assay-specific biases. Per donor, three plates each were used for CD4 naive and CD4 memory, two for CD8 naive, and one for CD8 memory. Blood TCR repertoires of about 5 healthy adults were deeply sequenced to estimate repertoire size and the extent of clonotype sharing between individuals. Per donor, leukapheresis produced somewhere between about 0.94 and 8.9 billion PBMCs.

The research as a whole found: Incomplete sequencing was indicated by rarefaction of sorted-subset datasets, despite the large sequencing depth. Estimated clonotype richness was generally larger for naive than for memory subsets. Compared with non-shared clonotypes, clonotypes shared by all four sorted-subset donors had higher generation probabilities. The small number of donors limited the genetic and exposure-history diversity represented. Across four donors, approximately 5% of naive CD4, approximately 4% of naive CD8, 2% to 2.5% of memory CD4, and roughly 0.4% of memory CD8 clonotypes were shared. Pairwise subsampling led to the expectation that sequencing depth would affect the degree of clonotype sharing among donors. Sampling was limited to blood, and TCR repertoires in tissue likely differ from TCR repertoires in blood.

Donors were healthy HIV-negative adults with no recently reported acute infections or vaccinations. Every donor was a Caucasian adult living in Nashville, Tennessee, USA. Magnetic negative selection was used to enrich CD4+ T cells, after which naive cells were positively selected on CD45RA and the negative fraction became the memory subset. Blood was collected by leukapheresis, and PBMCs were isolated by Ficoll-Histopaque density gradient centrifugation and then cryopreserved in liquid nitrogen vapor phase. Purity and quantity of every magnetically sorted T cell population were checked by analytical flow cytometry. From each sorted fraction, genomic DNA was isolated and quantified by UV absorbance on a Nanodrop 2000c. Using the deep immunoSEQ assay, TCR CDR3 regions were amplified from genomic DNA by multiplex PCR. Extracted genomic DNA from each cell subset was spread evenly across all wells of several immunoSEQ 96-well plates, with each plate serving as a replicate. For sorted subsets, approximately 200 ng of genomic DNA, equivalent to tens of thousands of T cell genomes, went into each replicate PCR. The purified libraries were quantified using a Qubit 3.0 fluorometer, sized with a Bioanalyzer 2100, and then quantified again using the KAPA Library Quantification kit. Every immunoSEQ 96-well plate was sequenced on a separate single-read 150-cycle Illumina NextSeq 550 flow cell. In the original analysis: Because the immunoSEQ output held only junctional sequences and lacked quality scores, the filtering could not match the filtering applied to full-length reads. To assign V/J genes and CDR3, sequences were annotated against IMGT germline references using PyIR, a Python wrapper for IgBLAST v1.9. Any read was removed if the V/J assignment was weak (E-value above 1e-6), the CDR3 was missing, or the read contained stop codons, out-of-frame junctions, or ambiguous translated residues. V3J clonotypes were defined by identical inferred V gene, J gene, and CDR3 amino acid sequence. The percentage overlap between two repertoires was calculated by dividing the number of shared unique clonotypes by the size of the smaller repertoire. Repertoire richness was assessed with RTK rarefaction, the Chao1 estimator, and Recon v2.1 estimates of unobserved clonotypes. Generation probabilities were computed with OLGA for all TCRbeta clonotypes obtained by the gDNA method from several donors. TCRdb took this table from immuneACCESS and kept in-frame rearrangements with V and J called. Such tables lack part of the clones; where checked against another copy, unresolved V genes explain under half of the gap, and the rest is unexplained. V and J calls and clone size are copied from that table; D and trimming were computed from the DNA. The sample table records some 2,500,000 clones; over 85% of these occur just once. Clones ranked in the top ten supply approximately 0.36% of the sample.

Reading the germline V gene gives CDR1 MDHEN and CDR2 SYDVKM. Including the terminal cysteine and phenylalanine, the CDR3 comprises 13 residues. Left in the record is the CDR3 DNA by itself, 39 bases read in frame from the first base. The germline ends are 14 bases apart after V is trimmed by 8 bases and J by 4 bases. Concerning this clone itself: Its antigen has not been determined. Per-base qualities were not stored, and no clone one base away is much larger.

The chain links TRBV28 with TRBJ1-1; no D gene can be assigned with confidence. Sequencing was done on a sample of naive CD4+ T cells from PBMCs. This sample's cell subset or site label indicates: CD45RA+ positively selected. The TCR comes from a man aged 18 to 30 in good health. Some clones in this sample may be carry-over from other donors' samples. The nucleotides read TGTGCCAGCGGACCTAGGTCTCCCACTGAAGCTTTCTTT. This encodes CASGPRSPTEAFF.